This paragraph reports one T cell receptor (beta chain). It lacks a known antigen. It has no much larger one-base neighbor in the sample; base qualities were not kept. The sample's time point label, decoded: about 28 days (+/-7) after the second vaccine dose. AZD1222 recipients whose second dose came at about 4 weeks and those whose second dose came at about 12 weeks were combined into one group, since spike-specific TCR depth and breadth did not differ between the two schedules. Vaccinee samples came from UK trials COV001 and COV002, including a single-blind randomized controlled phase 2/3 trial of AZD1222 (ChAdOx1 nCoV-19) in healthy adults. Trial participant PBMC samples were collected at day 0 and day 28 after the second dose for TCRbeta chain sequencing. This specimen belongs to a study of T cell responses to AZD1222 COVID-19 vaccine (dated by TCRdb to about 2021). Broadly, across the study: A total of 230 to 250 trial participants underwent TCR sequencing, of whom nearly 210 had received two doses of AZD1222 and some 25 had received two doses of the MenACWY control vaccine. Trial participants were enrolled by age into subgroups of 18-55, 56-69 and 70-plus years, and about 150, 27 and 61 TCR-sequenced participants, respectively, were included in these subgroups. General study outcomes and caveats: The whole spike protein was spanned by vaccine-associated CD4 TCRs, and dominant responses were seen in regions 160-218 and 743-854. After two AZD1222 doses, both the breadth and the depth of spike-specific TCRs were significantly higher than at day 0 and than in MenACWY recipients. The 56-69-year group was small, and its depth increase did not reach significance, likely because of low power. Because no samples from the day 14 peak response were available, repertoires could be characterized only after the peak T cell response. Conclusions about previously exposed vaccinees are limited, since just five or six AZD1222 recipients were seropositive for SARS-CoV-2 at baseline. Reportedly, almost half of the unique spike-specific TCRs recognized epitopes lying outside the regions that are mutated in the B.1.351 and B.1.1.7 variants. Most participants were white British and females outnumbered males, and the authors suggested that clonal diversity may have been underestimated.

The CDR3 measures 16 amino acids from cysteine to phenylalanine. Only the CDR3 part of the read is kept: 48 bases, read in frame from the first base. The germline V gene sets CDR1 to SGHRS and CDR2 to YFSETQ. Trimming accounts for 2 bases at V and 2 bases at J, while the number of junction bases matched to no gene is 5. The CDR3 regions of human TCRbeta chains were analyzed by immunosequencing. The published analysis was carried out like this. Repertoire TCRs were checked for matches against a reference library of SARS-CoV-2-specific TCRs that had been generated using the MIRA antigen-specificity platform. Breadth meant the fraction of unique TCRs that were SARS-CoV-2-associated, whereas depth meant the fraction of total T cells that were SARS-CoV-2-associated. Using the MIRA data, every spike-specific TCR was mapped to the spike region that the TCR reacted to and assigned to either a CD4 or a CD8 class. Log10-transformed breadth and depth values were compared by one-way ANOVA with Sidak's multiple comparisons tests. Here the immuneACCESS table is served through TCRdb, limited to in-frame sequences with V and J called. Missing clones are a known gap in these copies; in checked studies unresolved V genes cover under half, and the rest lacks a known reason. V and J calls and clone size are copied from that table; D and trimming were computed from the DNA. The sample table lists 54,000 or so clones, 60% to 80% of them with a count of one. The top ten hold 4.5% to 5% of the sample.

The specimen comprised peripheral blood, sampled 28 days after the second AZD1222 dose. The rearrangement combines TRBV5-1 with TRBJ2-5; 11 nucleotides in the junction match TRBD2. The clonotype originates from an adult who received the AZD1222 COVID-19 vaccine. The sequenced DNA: TGCGCCAGCAGCTTTGTGGCTAGCGGGGGGCAAGAGACCCAGTACTTC. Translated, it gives CASSFVASGGQETQYF.